These T cell receptor beta chains were read from a single sample in a study of T-cell memory formation after mild COVID-19. TCRdb independently ran MiXCR on the 5' RACE reads; one entry per CDR3 protein. This table holds under 200,000 distinct CDR3 sequences, 10% to 15% found once. The specimen sequenced was PBMCs or a T cell subset sorted from them (not recorded which). Receptors originate from a young man who had mild COVID-19 (a few samples of this study predate the infection). Cell type and time point are not known. CDR3s include the opening cysteine and the closing phenylalanine or tryptophan. Fields, in order: clone size, J gene, V gene, D gene, CDR3 length, CDR3 protein, CDR3 DNA. A D gene is named only where the DNA matches it firmly. Clone size, where shown, is once, few, many, or a class for clones that have expanded.

clone_size: many; j_call: TRBJ2-5; v_call: TRBV7-2; d_call: .; cdr3_length: 14; cdr3_aa: CASSQRWSQETQYF; cdr3_nt: TGTGCCAGCAGCCAGAGGTGGTCCCAAGAGACCCAGTACTTC
clone_size: few; j_call: TRBJ2-7; v_call: TRBV3-1; d_call: .; cdr3_length: 15; cdr3_aa: CASSQGWDGPYEQYF; cdr3_nt: TGTGCCAGCAGCCAAGGGTGGGACGGCCCCTACGAGCAGTACTTC
clone_size: .; j_call: TRBJ2-1; v_call: TRBV5-4; d_call: TRBD2; cdr3_length: 15; cdr3_aa: CASSHSGGDYNEQFF; cdr3_nt: TGTGCCAGCAGCCATAGCGGGGGGGACTACAATGAGCAGTTCTTC
clone_size: .; j_call: TRBJ2-2; v_call: TRBV23-1; d_call: TRBD1; cdr3_length: 17; cdr3_aa: CASSQSREDRGPGELFF; cdr3_nt: TGCGCCAGCAGTCAATCCAGGGAGGACAGGGGACCCGGGGAGCTGTTTTTT
clone_size: many; j_call: TRBJ1-6; v_call: TRBV7-2; d_call: .; cdr3_length: 12; cdr3_aa: CASSSRNSPLHF; cdr3_nt: TGTGCCAGCAGCTCAAGAAATTCACCCCTCCACTTT
clone_size: few; j_call: TRBJ1-1; v_call: TRBV20-1; d_call: .; cdr3_length: 12; cdr3_aa: CSVPEGNTEAFF; cdr3_nt: TGCAGTGTACCCGAAGGGAACACTGAAGCTTTCTTT
clone_size: .; j_call: TRBJ2-3; v_call: TRBV20-1; d_call: TRBD2; cdr3_length: 14; cdr3_aa: CSARAGGGRDTKYF; cdr3_nt: TGCAGTGCTAGGGCCGGGGGGGGACGAGATACGAAGTATTTT
clone_size: few; j_call: TRBJ2-3; v_call: TRBV3-1; d_call: .; cdr3_length: 14; cdr3_aa: CASSLGSYPDTQYF; cdr3_nt: TGTGCCAGCAGCCTGGGAAGCTACCCAGATACGCAGTATTTT
clone_size: .; j_call: TRBJ2-5; v_call: TRBV12-3/TRBV12-4; d_call: TRBD1; cdr3_length: 12; cdr3_aa: CASGQGVETQYF; cdr3_nt: TGTGCCAGTGGACAGGGTGTGGAGACCCAGTACTTC
clone_size: .; j_call: TRBJ2-5; v_call: TRBV30; d_call: TRBD2; cdr3_length: 13; cdr3_aa: CAWRRLADKTQYF; cdr3_nt: TGTGCCTGGAGGAGACTAGCTGACAAGACCCAGTACTTC
clone_size: few; j_call: TRBJ1-1; v_call: TRBV10-3; d_call: .; cdr3_length: 16; cdr3_aa: CAISESSVGVNTEAFF; cdr3_nt: TGTGCCATCAGTGAATCCTCCGTGGGGGTGAACACTGAAGCTTTCTTT
clone_size: .; j_call: TRBJ1-1; v_call: TRBV12-3/TRBV12-4; d_call: .; cdr3_length: 18; cdr3_aa: CASSSTGSFNPMNTEAFF; cdr3_nt: TGTGCCAGCAGTTCGACCGGGAGCTTTAACCCCATGAACACTGAAGCTTTCTTT
clone_size: few; j_call: TRBJ2-5; v_call: TRBV5-1; d_call: TRBD2; cdr3_length: 18; cdr3_aa: CASSLAIPSGTPQETQYF; cdr3_nt: TGCGCCAGCAGCTTGGCCATCCCTAGCGGGACCCCCCAAGAGACCCAGTACTTC
clone_size: few; j_call: TRBJ2-7; v_call: TRBV6-2/TRBV6-3; d_call: TRBD2; cdr3_length: 16; cdr3_aa: CASSGGRGLAAWEQYF; cdr3_nt: TGTGCCAGCAGCGGGGGCCGTGGACTAGCGGCATGGGAGCAGTACTTC
clone_size: few; j_call: TRBJ1-1; v_call: TRBV6-1; d_call: .; cdr3_length: 15; cdr3_aa: CASMVGSSGNTEAFF; cdr3_nt: TGTGCCAGCATGGTTGGGTCGTCGGGGAACACTGAAGCTTTCTTT
clone_size: few; j_call: TRBJ1-2; v_call: TRBV15; d_call: TRBD1; cdr3_length: 15; cdr3_aa: CATSRDTTGGSGYTF; cdr3_nt: TGTGCCACCAGCAGAGACACCACAGGGGGCAGTGGCTACACCTTC
clone_size: .; j_call: TRBJ1-1; v_call: TRBV12-3/TRBV12-4; d_call: .; cdr3_length: 13; cdr3_aa: CASRAGGNTEAFF; cdr3_nt: TGTGCCAGCAGGGCGGGGGGGAACACTGAAGCTTTCTTT
clone_size: many; j_call: TRBJ1-2; v_call: TRBV5-1; d_call: .; cdr3_length: 15; cdr3_aa: CASSSGSGRARGYTF; cdr3_nt: TGCGCCAGCAGCTCCGGGTCGGGCAGGGCCCGCGGCTACACCTTC
clone_size: .; j_call: TRBJ1-3; v_call: TRBV12-3/TRBV12-4; d_call: .; cdr3_length: 14; cdr3_aa: CASSSRGAGNTIYF; cdr3_nt: TGTGCCAGCAGTTCCAGGGGCGCTGGAAACACCATATATTTT
clone_size: .; j_call: TRBJ2-5; v_call: TRBV5-1; d_call: TRBD2; cdr3_length: 15; cdr3_aa: CASSLGGTSEETQYF; cdr3_nt: TGCGCCAGCAGCTTGGGAGGGACTAGCGAAGAGACCCAGTACTTC
clone_size: few; j_call: TRBJ2-7; v_call: TRBV6-6; d_call: .; cdr3_length: 17; cdr3_aa: CASTSGLVDPLVHEQYF; cdr3_nt: TGTGCCAGCACTTCTGGGTTGGTGGACCCGTTAGTCCACGAGCAGTACTTC
clone_size: few; j_call: TRBJ1-1; v_call: TRBV29-1; d_call: .; cdr3_length: 14; cdr3_aa: CSVDRRDVNTEAFF; cdr3_nt: TGCAGCGTTGACCGGAGGGACGTGAACACTGAAGCTTTCTTT
clone_size: .; j_call: TRBJ1-1; v_call: TRBV5-1; d_call: .; cdr3_length: 15; cdr3_aa: CASSFGGGRETEAFF; cdr3_nt: TGCGCCAGCAGCTTCGGCGGGGGGCGTGAAACTGAAGCTTTCTTT
clone_size: few; j_call: TRBJ1-4; v_call: TRBV4-1; d_call: .; cdr3_length: 13; cdr3_aa: CASSPRLYEKLFF; cdr3_nt: TGCGCCAGCAGCCCCAGACTGTATGAAAAACTGTTTTTT
clone_size: few; j_call: TRBJ2-3; v_call: TRBV12-3/TRBV12-4; d_call: .; cdr3_length: 15; cdr3_aa: CASSLGGLPAHTQYF; cdr3_nt: TGTGCCAGCAGTTTGGGGGGCCTCCCCGCCCATACGCAGTATTTT
clone_size: few; j_call: TRBJ2-2; v_call: TRBV6-4; d_call: .; cdr3_length: 15; cdr3_aa: CASSLGHLNTGELFF; cdr3_nt: TGTGCCAGCAGTCTCGGACATCTTAACACCGGGGAGCTGTTTTTT
clone_size: few; j_call: TRBJ1-4; v_call: TRBV6-2/TRBV6-3; d_call: .; cdr3_length: 12; cdr3_aa: CASSPGPGTRFF; cdr3_nt: TGTGCCAGCAGTCCAGGACCGGGCACGCGGTTTTTT
clone_size: many; j_call: TRBJ2-3; v_call: TRBV20-1; d_call: .; cdr3_length: 15; cdr3_aa: CSAAQSGSGTDTQYF; cdr3_nt: TGCAGTGCAGCGCAAAGCGGGTCCGGCACAGATACGCAGTATTTT
clone_size: .; j_call: TRBJ1-3; v_call: TRBV18; d_call: .; cdr3_length: 16; cdr3_aa: CASSQTVQGTGNTIYF; cdr3_nt: TGTGCCAGCTCCCAGACAGTCCAGGGGACTGGAAACACCATATATTTT
clone_size: .; j_call: TRBJ2-5; v_call: TRBV5-5; d_call: .; cdr3_length: 15; cdr3_aa: CASSFIPGGGETQYF; cdr3_nt: TGTGCCAGCAGCTTTATCCCCGGGGGCGGTGAGACCCAGTACTTC
clone_size: .; j_call: TRBJ1-2; v_call: TRBV7-9; d_call: .; cdr3_length: 16; cdr3_aa: CASSPHEPTSLYGYTF; cdr3_nt: TGTGCCAGCAGCCCGCACGAACCAACCTCTCTCTATGGCTACACCTTC
clone_size: .; j_call: TRBJ2-1; v_call: TRBV5-1; d_call: TRBD2; cdr3_length: 16; cdr3_aa: CASSSSGGSSYNEQFF; cdr3_nt: TGCGCCAGCAGCTCTAGCGGGGGGAGCTCCTACAATGAGCAGTTCTTC
clone_size: few; j_call: TRBJ1-2; v_call: TRBV9; d_call: TRBD1; cdr3_length: 17; cdr3_aa: CASSAGSGTAINYGYTF; cdr3_nt: TGTGCCAGCAGTGCTGGGAGTGGGACAGCGATTAACTATGGCTACACCTTC
clone_size: few; j_call: TRBJ1-4; v_call: TRBV11-2; d_call: .; cdr3_length: 15; cdr3_aa: CASSANTGAPEKLFF; cdr3_nt: TGTGCCAGCAGCGCTAACACCGGGGCGCCCGAAAAACTGTTTTTT
clone_size: .; j_call: TRBJ2-4; v_call: TRBV4-3; d_call: .; cdr3_length: 15; cdr3_aa: CASSQDFGGPNIQYF; cdr3_nt: TGCGCCAGCAGCCAAGATTTCGGGGGGCCAAACATTCAGTACTTC
clone_size: .; j_call: TRBJ2-3; v_call: TRBV5-1; d_call: TRBD1; cdr3_length: 14; cdr3_aa: CASSFGQGGDTQYF; cdr3_nt: TGCGCCAGCAGCTTCGGACAGGGTGGGGATACGCAGTATTTT
clone_size: few; j_call: TRBJ1-2; v_call: TRBV5-5; d_call: .; cdr3_length: 13; cdr3_aa: CASSLYREDGYTF; cdr3_nt: TGTGCCAGCAGCTTGTACAGGGAGGATGGCTACACCTTC
clone_size: few; j_call: TRBJ2-3; v_call: TRBV20-1; d_call: .; cdr3_length: 16; cdr3_aa: CSASGLGGTPTDTQYF; cdr3_nt: TGCAGTGCTAGCGGCCTGGGGGGTACACCCACAGATACGCAGTATTTT
clone_size: .; j_call: TRBJ2-3; v_call: TRBV5-6; d_call: TRBD2; cdr3_length: 16; cdr3_aa: CASSLVAGGPPDTQYF; cdr3_nt: TGTGCCAGCAGCTTGGTGGCGGGGGGGCCCCCAGATACGCAGTATTTT
clone_size: .; j_call: TRBJ1-1; v_call: TRBV29-1; d_call: .; cdr3_length: 13; cdr3_aa: CSVARDGNTEAFF; cdr3_nt: TGCAGCGTCGCCCGGGACGGAAACACTGAAGCTTTCTTT
clone_size: .; j_call: TRBJ2-5; v_call: TRBV6-2/TRBV6-3; d_call: TRBD1; cdr3_length: 13; cdr3_aa: CASSSQGWKTQYF; cdr3_nt: TGTGCCAGCAGTTCACAGGGGTGGAAGACCCAGTACTTC
clone_size: many; j_call: TRBJ2-5; v_call: TRBV5-1; d_call: .; cdr3_length: 14; cdr3_aa: CASSLGGVQETQYF; cdr3_nt: TGCGCCAGCAGCTTGGGCGGGGTCCAAGAGACCCAGTACTTC
clone_size: .; j_call: TRBJ2-3; v_call: TRBV5-5; d_call: TRBD2; cdr3_length: 16; cdr3_aa: CASSYGTSATTDTQYF; cdr3_nt: TGTGCCAGCAGCTACGGGACTAGCGCGACCACAGATACGCAGTATTTT
clone_size: few; j_call: TRBJ1-2; v_call: TRBV5-1; d_call: .; cdr3_length: 15; cdr3_aa: CASSGWDASNYGYTF; cdr3_nt: TGCGCCAGCAGCGGATGGGACGCCTCTAACTATGGCTACACCTTC
clone_size: few; j_call: TRBJ2-5; v_call: TRBV12-3/TRBV12-4; d_call: .; cdr3_length: 13; cdr3_aa: CASSEAAVGAQYF; cdr3_nt: TGTGCCAGCAGCGAGGCAGCCGTGGGGGCCCAGTACTTC
clone_size: few; j_call: TRBJ1-6; v_call: TRBV12-3/TRBV12-4; d_call: TRBD1; cdr3_length: 13; cdr3_aa: CASRRGFDSPLHF; cdr3_nt: TGTGCCAGCCGCAGGGGGTTCGATTCACCCCTCCACTTT
clone_size: .; j_call: TRBJ2-1; v_call: TRBV7-2; d_call: .; cdr3_length: 13; cdr3_aa: CASSFRQLNEQFF; cdr3_nt: TGTGCCAGCAGCTTTCGACAGTTAAATGAGCAGTTCTTC
clone_size: many; j_call: TRBJ1-6; v_call: TRBV20-1; d_call: .; cdr3_length: 14; cdr3_aa: CSAKGPSYNSPLHF; cdr3_nt: TGCAGTGCTAAGGGGCCCTCCTATAATTCACCCCTCCACTTT
clone_size: few; j_call: TRBJ2-5; v_call: TRBV7-8; d_call: TRBD2; cdr3_length: 20; cdr3_aa: CASSLAPGSSGGARWETQYF; cdr3_nt: TGTGCCAGCAGCTTAGCGCCCGGCTCTAGCGGGGGGGCTCGATGGGAGACCCAGTACTTC
clone_size: .; j_call: TRBJ1-5; v_call: TRBV12-3/TRBV12-4; d_call: TRBD1; cdr3_length: 14; cdr3_aa: CASAKGASNQPQHF; cdr3_nt: TGTGCCAGCGCCAAGGGGGCGAGCAATCAGCCCCAGCATTTT
clone_size: .; j_call: TRBJ2-2; v_call: TRBV27; d_call: TRBD1; cdr3_length: 16; cdr3_aa: CASSPSGQGIFGELFF; cdr3_nt: TGTGCCAGCAGTCCGTCGGGACAGGGCATCTTCGGGGAGCTGTTTTTT
clone_size: few; j_call: TRBJ1-1; v_call: TRBV7-9; d_call: .; cdr3_length: 13; cdr3_aa: CASSFDMNTEAFF; cdr3_nt: TGTGCCAGCAGCTTCGATATGAACACTGAAGCTTTCTTT
clone_size: .; j_call: TRBJ1-5; v_call: TRBV7-2; d_call: .; cdr3_length: 16; cdr3_aa: CASRSLQGFGNQPQHF; cdr3_nt: TGTGCCAGCAGATCCCTACAGGGATTTGGCAATCAGCCCCAGCATTTT